These 14 T cell receptor beta chains share one sample of origin, sequenced in a study of cytomegalovirus exposure and HLA in healthy donors. Vbeta (60) and Jbeta (13) primers were used in the PCR. The data were produced by immunoSEQ multiplex PCR, yet TCRdb's version contains in-frame clones alone and is incomplete. This repertoire shows 270,000 or so clones, about 93% found once; its top ten account for 1.7%. The sequencing sample was made of PBMCs. These receptor sequences come from a girl aged 2-9 years in good health and CMV-seronegative.

This sequence joins TRBV5-1 and TRBJ2-5, with 9 nucleotides matching TRBD2. Unmatched junction bases numbered 10, after V lost 6 bases and J lost 7 bases. CDR1 is SGHRS, CDR2 YFSETQ, per germline. This CDR3 comprises 14 residues. The CDR3 spells CASTPGLASGTQYF. Here the CDR3 DNA reads TGCGCCAGCACTCCGGGACTAGCCTCCGGGACCCAGTACTTC.

The gene calls are TRBV10-2 and TRBJ2-7, with D possibly matching TRBD1 (6 bases). Germline V gene lookup returns CDR1 WSHSY and CDR2 SAAADI. Trimming took 3 bases from V and 0 from J, leaving 18 bases between them. This CDR3 has 17 amino acids. The CDR3 reads CASSDPGLRGISYEQYF. Here the CDR3 DNA reads TGCGCCAGCAGTGACCCGGGCCTGAGGGGGATCTCCTACGAGCAGTACTTC.

The chain employs TRBV28 and TRBJ2-7; 12 nucleotides align to TRBD2. V trimming: 4 bases; J trimming: 4 bases; junction bases outside the gene matches: 11. The CDR3 consists of 17 residues. Germline CDR1 reads MDHEN; CDR2 reads SYDVKM. CDR3 sequence: CASSSDSGLAGQYEQYF. As DNA, the CDR3 is TGTGCCAGCAGTTCGGACTCCGGACTAGCGGGACAGTACGAGCAGTACTTC. Full variable domain (rest looked up from reference TRBV28 and TRBJ2-7): DVKVTQSSRYLVKRTGEKVFLECVQDMDHENMFWYRQDPGLGLRLIYFSYDVKMKEKGDIPEGYSVSREKKERFSLILESASTNQTSMYLCASSSDSGLAGQYEQYFGPGTRLTVT.

The chain links TRBV7-2 to TRBJ2-3; 8 bases map to TRBD1. From germline, CDR1 is SGHTA and CDR2 FQGNSA. This CDR3 has 16 amino acids. V trimming: 0 bases; J trimming: 3 bases; junction bases outside the gene matches: 5. CDR3 sequence reads: CASSLARQGRTDTQYF. CDR3 bases: TGTGCCAGCAGCTTAGCGAGACAGGGGAGGACAGATACGCAGTATTTT.

V and J are TRBV6-5 and TRBJ1-4, with TRBD1 matching 7 bases. Germline-derived CDR1 and CDR2 are MNHEY and SVGAGI. After removal of 2 bases from V and 7 bases from J, the junction contained 4 bases not matched to a gene. There are 14 residues in the CDR3. The CDR3 here is CASSYRGRGEKLFF. The CDR3 coding sequence is TGTGCCAGCAGTTACAGGGGGCGGGGTGAAAAACTGTTTTTT.

The chain links TRBV5-4 to TRBJ1-4; 8 bases fit TRBD1. V gave up 6 bases and J gave up 8 bases; unmatched junction bases: 6. Germline V gene lookup returns CDR1 SGHNT and CDR2 YYREEE (reference sequence). The CDR3 consists of 13 residues. The CDR3 bases are TGTGCCAGCATGGACAGGGTCGGAGAAAAACTGTTTTTT. Protein sequence: CASMDRVGEKLFF.

The rearrangement links TRBV5-4 to TRBJ2-3, with TRBD2 as a possible D gene (6 bases). Looked up from germline, CDR1 is SGHNT and CDR2 is YYREEE (reference sequence). The CDR3 is 14 residues long. V lost 6 bases, J lost 6 bases, and 17 bases lay in between. CDR3 region: CASTIDAGTDTQYF. The CDR3, as DNA: TGTGCCAGCACCATCGATGCGGGAACCGATACGCAGTATTTT. The whole variable domain, filled in from reference TRBV5-4 and TRBJ2-3, reads ETGVTQSPTHLIKTRGQQVTLRCSSQSGHNTVSWYQQALGQGPQFIFQYYREEENGRGNFPPRFSGLQFPNYSSELNVNALELDDSALYLCASTIDAGTDTQYFGPGTRLTVL.

The chain is built from TRBV18 and TRBJ1-3; 9 nucleotides agree with TRBD1. With 6 bases clipped from V and 0 bases from J, the junction kept 6 bases outside the gene matches. The CDR3 has 16 amino acids. The germline V gene encodes CDR1 KGHSH and CDR2 LQKENI. CDR3 loop: CASSPGTGTSGNTIYF. Here the CDR3 DNA reads TGTGCCAGCTCTCCCGGGACAGGGACCTCTGGAAACACCATATATTTT. Variable domain in full (rest from reference TRBV18 and TRBJ1-3): NAGVMQNPRHLVRRRGQEARLRCSPMKGHSHVYWYRQLPEEGLKFMVYLQKENIIDESGMPKERFSAEFPKEGPSILRIQQVVRGDSAAYFCASSPGTGTSGNTIYFGEGSWLTVV.

This chain connects TRBV28 to TRBJ2-5, with 12 bases matching TRBD2. This CDR3 comprises 14 residues. Germline CDR1 is MDHEN and CDR2 is SYDVKM. Losses at the gene ends were 8 bases for V and 7 bases for J; bases not matched to a gene: 8. The CDR3 here is CASSLAGGFGTQYF. CDR3 coding DNA: TGTGCCAGCTCTCTAGCGGGGGGGTTCGGGACCCAGTACTTC.

V is TRBV4-1 and J is TRBJ1-2; 12 bases line up with TRBD1. The CDR3 covers 17 residues. Trimming took 3 bases from V and 5 from J; bases not matched to a gene: 10. Looked up from germline, CDR1 is MGHRA and CDR2 is YSYEKL. Here the CDR3 reads CASSHPSGTGGEYGYTF. CDR3 coding DNA: TGCGCCAGCAGCCATCCCTCCGGGACAGGGGGCGAATATGGCTACACCTTC.

The CDR3 is CASSAQGHGTDTQYF. The DNA of the CDR3 is TGTGCCAGCAGCGCACAGGGTCACGGTACAGATACGCAGTATTTT. This chain links TRBV9 with TRBJ2-3; perhaps TRBD1 as D (6 bases). Germline values: CDR1 SGDLS, CDR2 YYNGEE. V was clipped by 3 bases and J by 3 bases, with 14 bases between them. This CDR3 comprises 15 residues.

This chain links TRBV28 with TRBJ2-7; 11 bases map to TRBD1. The V gene end was trimmed by 7 bases and the J gene end by 5 bases; junction bases not matched to a gene: 7. Germline V gene data show CDR1 as MDHEN and CDR2 as SYDVKM. This CDR3 has 14 amino acids. The CDR3 DNA reads as TGTGCCAGCATACCCCCGGGACAGGGGGACGAGCAGTACTTC. It specifies CASIPPGQGDEQYF.

This clone came up a few times. This chain links TRBV6-1 with TRBJ1-1; 9 bases align to TRBD1. The CDR3 is 14 amino acids. Germline CDR1 and CDR2: MNHNS and SASEGT. The V and J ends lost 2 bases and 7 bases, in that order; junction bases with no gene match: 5. DNA of the CDR3: TGTGCCAGCAGTGAACGGACAGGGGCAGGTGAAGCTTTCTTT. Its translation is CASSERTGAGEAFF.

J is TRBJ1-5 and V is TRBV27; 8 positions agree with TRBD1. CDR3 length: 15 amino acids. Germline assignment: CDR1 MNHEY and CDR2 SMNVEV (reference sequence). V lost 6 bases, J lost 1 base, and 5 bases stayed unmatched. CDR3 region: CASRRNRGSNQPQHF. CDR3 sequence (DNA): TGTGCCAGCAGACGAAACAGGGGGAGCAATCAGCCCCAGCATTTT.